This T cell receptor (beta chain) was identified in a study of graft-versus-host responses after intestinal transplantation. Findings and caveats of the study: Allografts carried high graft-versus-host to host-versus-graft clonal ratios in patients having graft-donor T cell macrochimerism. Detected in recipient marrow were GvH clones, some of which were first observed in ileum or blood.

TCRdb's copy holds only in-frame clones and misses some; the assay was immunoSEQ multiplex PCR. The data hold some 87,000 clones, with approximately 92% observed a single time. Turning to this clone: Its specificity is unknown.

This sequence was found in a human donor who received an intestinal transplant. The specimen was unstimulated CD4+ T cells sorted from spleen or lymph node cells, collected before intestinal transplant.

The CDR3, as DNA: TGTGCCAGCTCACGGGACAGGGCCTCCTACAATGAGCAGTTCTTC. Encoded protein: CASSRDRASYNEQFF. The V call is TRBV18, the J call TRBJ2-1; 9 bases align to TRBD1. Germline assignment: CDR1 KGHSH and CDR2 LQKENI. V was clipped by 4 bases and J by 0 bases; unmatched bases: 1. The CDR3 runs to 15 residues.